These T cell receptor beta chains were read from a single sample in a study of OX40 agonist ivuxolimab in advanced cancers. The data were produced by immunoSEQ multiplex PCR, yet TCRdb's version contains in-frame clones alone and is incomplete. This table holds roughly 56,000 clones, roughly 84% found once. Material: CD4+ or CD8+ T cells sorted from blood, obtained in a trial of the OX40 agonist ivuxolimab. The receptors were gathered from an adult with an advanced solid tumor such as melanoma, head and neck, liver or kidney cancer. Both conserved end residues are part of each CDR3. Each record gives: CDR3 length, D gene, clone size, V gene, J gene, CDR3 protein, CDR3 DNA. D genes are given only for firm matches. Clone size is not always given. Where it is, it says once, few, many or a class for expanded clones.

len: 14; d_gene: TRBD1; abundance: -; v_gene: TRBV5-1; j_gene: TRBJ1-4; CDR3aa: CASSLGDRDEKLFF; CDR3nt: TGCGCCAGCAGCCTCGGCGACAGGGATGAAAAACTGTTTTTT
len: 16; d_gene: -; abundance: -; v_gene: TRBV7-3; j_gene: TRBJ2-2; CDR3aa: CASSLYTGANTGELFF; CDR3nt: TGTGCCAGCAGCTTATATACGGGGGCGAACACCGGGGAGCTGTTTTTT
len: 13; d_gene: TRBD1; abundance: -; v_gene: TRBV6-1; j_gene: TRBJ2-7; CDR3aa: CASRGTVAYEQYF; CDR3nt: TGTGCCAGCAGGGGGACAGTAGCCTACGAGCAGTACTTC
len: 19; d_gene: TRBD2; abundance: once; v_gene: TRBV2; j_gene: TRBJ2-1; CDR3aa: CASRGRLAGGPRLYNEQFF; CDR3nt: TGTGCCAGCAGGGGCCGGCTAGCGGGAGGGCCAAGATTATACAATGAGCAGTTCTTC
len: 15; d_gene: TRBD2; abundance: -; v_gene: TRBV7-8; j_gene: TRBJ2-7; CDR3aa: CASTLTSGVTYEQYF; CDR3nt: TGTGCCAGCACCTTGACTAGCGGGGTTACCTACGAGCAGTACTTC
len: 15; d_gene: -; abundance: -; v_gene: TRBV6-5; j_gene: TRBJ1-6; CDR3aa: CASSYEGTSNSPLHF; CDR3nt: TGTGCCAGCAGTTATGAGGGGACAAGTAATTCACCCCTCCACTTT
len: 14; d_gene: -; abundance: -; v_gene: TRBV11-2; j_gene: TRBJ2-7; CDR3aa: CASSGTVSSYEQYF; CDR3nt: TGTGCCAGCAGCGGGACTGTCAGCTCCTACGAGCAGTACTTC
len: 16; d_gene: TRBD1; abundance: -; v_gene: TRBV5-6; j_gene: TRBJ1-5; CDR3aa: CASSGRTGRSNQPQHF; CDR3nt: TGTGCCAGCAGCGGGCGGACAGGGCGCAGCAATCAGCCCCAGCATTTT
len: 13; d_gene: TRBD1; abundance: -; v_gene: TRBV28; j_gene: TRBJ1-5; CDR3aa: CATTGTVNQPQHF; CDR3nt: TGTGCCACCACCGGGACAGTCAATCAGCCCCAGCATTTT
len: 14; d_gene: -; abundance: -; v_gene: TRBV11-3; j_gene: TRBJ2-1; CDR3aa: CASSFEGGYNEQFF; CDR3nt: TGTGCCAGCAGCTTTGAGGGAGGCTACAATGAGCAGTTCTTC
len: 17; d_gene: -; abundance: -; v_gene: TRBV27; j_gene: TRBJ2-5; CDR3aa: CASRGPGLRRGTWAQYF; CDR3nt: TGTGCCAGCAGGGGACCGGGGCTGAGACGAGGCACTTGGGCCCAGTACTTC
len: 15; d_gene: TRBD2; abundance: -; v_gene: TRBV6-1; j_gene: TRBJ2-7; CDR3aa: CASSSRLAHSYEQYF; CDR3nt: TGTGCCAGCAGTTCGCGACTAGCGCACTCCTACGAGCAGTACTTC
len: 17; d_gene: TRBD2; abundance: -; v_gene: TRBV11-2; j_gene: TRBJ2-6; CDR3aa: CASSASGRLSGANVLTF; CDR3nt: TGTGCCAGCAGCGCTAGCGGGCGCCTCTCTGGGGCCAACGTCCTGACTTTC
len: 19; d_gene: TRBD2; abundance: -; v_gene: TRBV19; j_gene: TRBJ2-2; CDR3aa: CASSIMGLAGGPGTGELFF; CDR3nt: TGTGCCAGTAGTATAATGGGACTAGCGGGAGGGCCGGGCACCGGGGAGCTGTTTTTT
len: 12; d_gene: TRBD1; abundance: -; v_gene: TRBV19; j_gene: TRBJ1-1; CDR3aa: CASSEDRREAFF; CDR3nt: TGTGCCAGTTCCGAGGACAGGAGAGAAGCTTTCTTT
len: 14; d_gene: TRBD2; abundance: -; v_gene: TRBV5-1; j_gene: TRBJ2-7; CDR3aa: CASSSGLATYEQYF; CDR3nt: TGCGCCAGCAGCTCAGGACTAGCGACCTACGAGCAGTACTTC
len: 13; d_gene: -; abundance: -; v_gene: TRBV2; j_gene: TRBJ2-2; CDR3aa: CASTGRNTGELFF; CDR3nt: TGTGCCAGCACCGGCCGAAACACCGGGGAGCTGTTTTTT
len: 15; d_gene: TRBD1; abundance: -; v_gene: TRBV27; j_gene: TRBJ1-1; CDR3aa: CASREKKQGWTEAFF; CDR3nt: TGTGCCAGCAGGGAAAAAAAACAGGGGTGGACTGAAGCTTTCTTT
len: 17; d_gene: TRBD2; abundance: -; v_gene: TRBV7-6; j_gene: TRBJ2-1; CDR3aa: CASSLGRLAGGYNEQFF; CDR3nt: TGTGCCAGCAGCTTAGGGAGACTAGCGGGAGGGTACAATGAGCAGTTCTTC
len: 15; d_gene: -; abundance: -; v_gene: TRBV19; j_gene: TRBJ2-2; CDR3aa: CASSATAGGTGELFF; CDR3nt: TGTGCCAGTAGCGCCACGGCGGGCGGCACCGGGGAGCTGTTTTTT
len: 14; d_gene: -; abundance: -; v_gene: TRBV6-5; j_gene: TRBJ1-2; CDR3aa: CASSYSRGNYGYTF; CDR3nt: TGTGCCAGCAGTTACTCGCGGGGTAACTATGGCTACACCTTC
len: 15; d_gene: -; abundance: -; v_gene: TRBV18; j_gene: TRBJ1-4; CDR3aa: CASSERAGTNEKLFF; CDR3nt: TGTGCCAGCTCGGAGAGGGCGGGTACTAATGAAAAACTGTTTTTT
len: 15; d_gene: TRBD1; abundance: -; v_gene: TRBV5-6; j_gene: TRBJ1-2; CDR3aa: CASSPWTGGEVGYTF; CDR3nt: TGTGCCAGCAGCCCTTGGACAGGGGGCGAGGTTGGCTACACCTTC
len: 14; d_gene: TRBD1; abundance: -; v_gene: TRBV6-1; j_gene: TRBJ1-1; CDR3aa: CASRPGQMNTEAFF; CDR3nt: TGTGCCAGCAGGCCGGGACAGATGAACACTGAAGCTTTCTTT
len: 15; d_gene: TRBD1; abundance: -; v_gene: TRBV11-2; j_gene: TRBJ2-1; CDR3aa: CASSLDRTGGYEQFF; CDR3nt: TGTGCCAGCAGCTTAGATAGGACAGGGGGGTATGAGCAGTTCTTC
len: 13; d_gene: -; abundance: -; v_gene: TRBV19; j_gene: TRBJ2-7; CDR3aa: CASRRESSYEQYF; CDR3nt: TGTGCCAGTCGGAGGGAGAGCTCCTACGAGCAGTACTTC
len: 15; d_gene: TRBD1; abundance: -; v_gene: TRBV30; j_gene: TRBJ1-2; CDR3aa: CAWSAPGQLYYGYTF; CDR3nt: TGTGCCTGGAGCGCCCCGGGACAGCTTTACTATGGCTACACCTTC
len: 17; d_gene: TRBD2; abundance: -; v_gene: TRBV5-1; j_gene: TRBJ2-1; CDR3aa: CASSLRASGVSYNEQFF; CDR3nt: TGCGCCAGCAGCTTGAGGGCTAGCGGAGTGTCCTACAATGAGCAGTTCTTC
len: 12; d_gene: -; abundance: -; v_gene: TRBV28; j_gene: TRBJ2-7; CDR3aa: CASSFREAEQYF; CDR3nt: TGTGCCAGCAGTTTTAGAGAGGCCGAGCAGTACTTC
len: 16; d_gene: TRBD2; abundance: -; v_gene: TRBV11-3; j_gene: TRBJ2-2; CDR3aa: CASSLGLAGNTGELFF; CDR3nt: TGTGCCAGCAGCTTAGGACTAGCGGGAAACACCGGGGAGCTGTTTTTT
len: 13; d_gene: -; abundance: -; v_gene: TRBV2; j_gene: TRBJ1-4; CDR3aa: CASKRQSNEKLFF; CDR3nt: TGTGCCAGTAAACGACAGAGTAATGAAAAACTGTTTTTT
len: 16; d_gene: -; abundance: -; v_gene: TRBV5-1; j_gene: TRBJ2-5; CDR3aa: CASSFTGGDLQETQYF; CDR3nt: TGCGCCAGCAGCTTTACAGGGGGGGACCTCCAAGAGACCCAGTACTTC
len: 13; d_gene: TRBD2; abundance: -; v_gene: TRBV29-1; j_gene: TRBJ2-1; CDR3aa: CSVSTSGGNEQFF; CDR3nt: TGCAGCGTATCGACTAGCGGGGGTAATGAGCAGTTCTTC
len: 14; d_gene: -; abundance: -; v_gene: TRBV11-2; j_gene: TRBJ2-5; CDR3aa: CASSDPTSQETQYF; CDR3nt: TGTGCCAGCAGCGACCCGACAAGCCAAGAGACCCAGTACTTC
len: 17; d_gene: TRBD1; abundance: -; v_gene: TRBV28; j_gene: TRBJ2-7; CDR3aa: CASTRFGGQGVEYEQYF; CDR3nt: TGTGCCAGCACCCGGTTCGGAGGACAGGGAGTGGAATACGAGCAGTACTTC
len: 16; d_gene: TRBD2; abundance: -; v_gene: TRBV28; j_gene: TRBJ2-2; CDR3aa: CASSLAPGLAGGELFF; CDR3nt: TGTGCCAGCAGTTTAGCCCCGGGACTAGCGGGCGGGGAGCTGTTTTTT
len: 16; d_gene: -; abundance: -; v_gene: TRBV14; j_gene: TRBJ2-6; CDR3aa: CASSQAGVSGANVLTF; CDR3nt: TGTGCCAGCAGCCAAGCTGGTGTCTCTGGGGCCAACGTCCTGACTTTC
len: 13; d_gene: -; abundance: few; v_gene: TRBV15; j_gene: TRBJ1-4; CDR3aa: CATPQTDGEKLFF; CDR3nt: TGTGCCACCCCACAGACGGACGGAGAAAAACTGTTTTTT
len: 15; d_gene: TRBD1; abundance: -; v_gene: TRBV28; j_gene: TRBJ1-4; CDR3aa: CASSSPQGAIEKLFF; CDR3nt: TGTGCCAGCAGCTCGCCGCAGGGGGCTATTGAAAAACTGTTTTTT
len: 13; d_gene: TRBD1; abundance: -; v_gene: TRBV30; j_gene: TRBJ2-7; CDR3aa: CAWTGQGKYEQYF; CDR3nt: TGTGCCTGGACCGGACAGGGAAAGTATGAGCAGTACTTC
len: 15; d_gene: TRBD1; abundance: -; v_gene: TRBV15; j_gene: TRBJ1-5; CDR3aa: CATSAKGASNQPQHF; CDR3nt: TGTGCCACCAGCGCTAAGGGGGCTAGCAATCAGCCCCAGCATTTT
len: 15; d_gene: -; abundance: -; v_gene: TRBV4-1; j_gene: TRBJ1-2; CDR3aa: CASSQGALLGYGYTF; CDR3nt: TGCGCCAGCAGCCAAGGGGCGTTGTTGGGCTATGGCTACACCTTC
len: 14; d_gene: -; abundance: -; v_gene: TRBV29-1; j_gene: TRBJ1-1; CDR3aa: CSVYFMETNTEAFF; CDR3nt: TGCAGCGTCTATTTTATGGAAACGAACACTGAAGCTTTCTTT
len: 15; d_gene: TRBD1; abundance: -; v_gene: TRBV27; j_gene: TRBJ1-2; CDR3aa: CASSFQGAIAYGYTF; CDR3nt: TGTGCCAGCAGTTTTCAGGGGGCTATTGCCTATGGCTACACCTTC
len: 14; d_gene: -; abundance: few; v_gene: TRBV7-3; j_gene: TRBJ1-6; CDR3aa: CASSFGTGNSPLHF; CDR3nt: TGTGCCAGCAGCTTTGGGACGGGTAATTCACCCCTCCACTTT
len: 14; d_gene: -; abundance: -; v_gene: TRBV19; j_gene: TRBJ2-4; CDR3aa: CASSMADYKNIQYF; CDR3nt: TGTGCCAGTAGTATGGCAGACTACAAAAACATTCAGTACTTC
len: 14; d_gene: -; abundance: -; v_gene: TRBV6-5; j_gene: TRBJ2-1; CDR3aa: CASSYGDSYNEQFF; CDR3nt: TGTGCCAGCAGTTACGGGGACTCCTACAATGAGCAGTTCTTC
len: 11; d_gene: -; abundance: -; v_gene: TRBV6-1; j_gene: TRBJ2-5; CDR3aa: CASSREETQYF; CDR3nt: TGTGCCAGCAGTAGGGAAGAGACCCAGTACTTC
len: 19; d_gene: TRBD1; abundance: -; v_gene: TRBV19; j_gene: TRBJ1-5; CDR3aa: CASSMVRGDRGVSNQPQHF; CDR3nt: TGTGCCAGTAGTATGGTTCGGGGGGACAGGGGTGTTAGCAATCAGCCCCAGCATTTT
len: 17; d_gene: -; abundance: few; v_gene: TRBV4-1; j_gene: TRBJ2-7; CDR3aa: CASSQEKIGTDSYEQYF; CDR3nt: TGCGCCAGCAGCCAAGAAAAGATCGGGACGGACTCCTACGAGCAGTACTTC
len: 15; d_gene: -; abundance: -; v_gene: TRBV2; j_gene: TRBJ2-6; CDR3aa: CASSDPRAGANVLTF; CDR3nt: TGTGCCAGCAGTGATCCCAGGGCTGGGGCCAACGTCCTGACTTTC
len: 15; d_gene: -; abundance: -; v_gene: TRBV5-8; j_gene: TRBJ2-7; CDR3aa: CASSSRGRGPYEQYF; CDR3nt: TGTGCCAGCAGCTCCAGGGGCCGCGGTCCCTACGAGCAGTACTTC
len: 13; d_gene: TRBD2; abundance: -; v_gene: TRBV4-2; j_gene: TRBJ2-1; CDR3aa: CASQGTSGTKQFF; CDR3nt: TGTGCCAGCCAGGGGACTAGCGGGACGAAGCAGTTCTTC